The 29 T cell receptor beta chains below all came from one sample that was sequenced in a study of T cell responses to AZD1222 COVID-19 vaccine. This table comes from immunoSEQ multiplex PCR, and its TCRdb copy is limited to in-frame clones, with some not included. The table records roughly 100,000 clones, 89% of them present only once. This specimen consisted of peripheral blood, obtained 28 days after the second AZD1222 dose. These receptors were collected from an adult who received the AZD1222 COVID-19 vaccine.

The V call is TRBV14, the J call TRBJ2-1; D ambiguous. Per germline, CDR1 SGHDN and CDR2 FVKESK. CDR3 length equals 14 residues. The V end was cut by 4 bases, the J end by 4 bases, with 11 bases between. Here the CDR3 DNA reads TGTGCCAGCAGCCCCGGATCCCCGTACAATGAGCAGTTCTTC. This codes for CASSPGSPYNEQFF.

This chain connects TRBV28 to TRBJ2-2; a possible D gene is TRBD2 (7 bases). Trimming stripped 6 bases from V and 5 bases from J, with 16 bases between. The CDR3 has 15 amino acids. Germline assignment: CDR1 MDHEN and CDR2 SYDVKM. CDR3 nucleotides: TGTGCCAGCAGCCCCTCGGGGGGCTGGACCGGGGAGCTGTTTTTT. It yields the protein CASSPSGGWTGELFF.

This clone was seen just once. This chain connects TRBV19 to TRBJ2-3; D not resolved. Germline V lookup: CDR1 LNHDA, CDR2 SQIVND (reference sequence). This CDR3 comprises 14 residues. V dropped 0 bases and J dropped 8 bases, with 12 bases sitting between them. This CDR3 is CASSIEVTVGTQYF. The CDR3 DNA reads as TGTGCCAGTAGTATAGAGGTGACCGTCGGTACGCAGTATTTT.

The chain combines TRBV18 with TRBJ1-1; D is perhaps TRBD1 (5 bases). The CDR3 runs 13 residues. Germline values: CDR1 KGHSH, CDR2 LQKENI. The germline V and J ends were trimmed by 8 bases and 5 bases, with 15 bases remaining between them. CDR3 nucleotide sequence: TGTGCCAGCCTATGGGGCGAGGAGACTGAAGCTTTCTTT. Encoded protein: CASLWGEETEAFF.

The chain has TRBV2 and TRBJ2-5; D is ambiguous. The V gene lost 4 bases and the J gene lost 2 bases, with 11 bases spanning the gap. CDR3 length: 14 amino acids. Per germline, CDR1 SNHLY and CDR2 FYNNEI. This chain's CDR3 is CASSASLAQETQYF. DNA of the CDR3: TGTGCCAGCAGTGCCTCGTTGGCTCAAGAGACCCAGTACTTC.

CDR3: CASSIGTGPANEQFF. DNA for the CDR3: TGTGCCAGTAGTATCGGAACGGGTCCAGCGAATGAGCAGTTCTTC. The V and J genes are TRBV19 and TRBJ2-1; D is uncertain. CDR1 is LNHDA, CDR2 SQIVND, per germline (reference sequence). The CDR3 extends over 15 amino acids. Trimming pared 3 bases from V and 7 bases from J, leaving 16 bases between.

The CDR3 protein is CASSRDWGAYNEQFF. CDR3 nucleotide sequence: TGCGCCAGCAGCCGGGACTGGGGAGCGTACAATGAGCAGTTCTTC. The chain couples TRBV5-1 to TRBJ2-1; tentatively, D is TRBD2 (6 bases). The length of the CDR3 is 15 residues. Germline V lookup: CDR1 SGHRS, CDR2 YFSETQ. V shed 4 bases and J shed 4 bases, with 15 bases lying between them.

The J gene is TRBJ2-7, the V gene TRBV27, with a possible D match to TRBD2 (6 bases). V lost 3 bases to trimming and J lost 2 bases, with 8 bases between them. This CDR3 spans 13 amino acids. The germline V gene has CDR1 MNHEY and CDR2 SMNVEV (reference sequence). The CDR3 reads CASSLGLTYEQYF. CDR3 nucleotide sequence: TGTGCCAGCAGTTTGGGACTTACCTACGAGCAGTACTTC.

The chain carries TRBV7-2 and TRBJ2-4; possible D gene TRBD1, 6 bases. The CDR3 has 15 residues. Looked up from germline, CDR1 is SGHTA and CDR2 is FQGNSA. With 5 bases removed from V and 1 base from J, the gap between germline ends came to 12 bases. CDR3 coding DNA: TGTGCCAGCAGCCCGGACCAGGGGGCCAAAAACATTCAGTACTTC. Translation gives CASSPDQGAKNIQYF.

The J gene is TRBJ1-1, the V gene TRBV2; D not certain. Germline V CDR1 and CDR2: SNHLY, FYNNEI. With 4 bases removed from V and 8 bases from J, the gap between germline ends came to 8 bases. The CDR3 contains 11 residues. This chain's CDR3 is CASSALGEAFF. The CDR3 DNA reads as TGTGCCAGCAGTGCCCTCGGGGAAGCTTTCTTT.

The V call is TRBV6-5, the J call TRBJ1-5; D unclear. Germline V CDR1 and CDR2: MNHEY, SVGAGI. The CDR3 contains 12 residues. V gave up 2 bases and J gave up 7 bases, with 6 bases separating them. The CDR3 protein is CASSYPGQPQHF. CDR3 bases: TGTGCCAGCAGTTACCCGGGACAGCCCCAGCATTTT.

This sequence joins TRBV12-5 and TRBJ2-5; 9 nucleotides align to TRBD1. V shed 6 bases, J shed 4 bases, and the junction held 9 bases outside the gene matches. The CDR3 has 15 residues. The germline V gene encodes CDR1 LGHNT and CDR2 FRNRAP. CDR3 sequence: CASGVGQGYAETQYF. The CDR3 nucleotides read TGTGCTAGTGGAGTCGGACAGGGGTATGCAGAGACCCAGTACTTC.

The rearrangement joins TRBV7-2 to TRBJ1-4, with D possibly matching TRBD1 (5 bases). The CDR3 length is 13 residues. Germline V gene data show CDR1 as SGHTA and CDR2 as FQGNSA. Trimming pared 1 base from V and 7 bases from J, leaving 7 bases between. CDR3 amino acids: CASSLGGVEKLFF. In nucleotides, the CDR3 is TGTGCCAGCAGCTTAGGGGGGGTTGAAAAACTGTTTTTT.

This chain connects TRBV6-2 or TRBV6-3 to TRBJ2-7; possibly TRBD2 for D (5 bases). The CDR3 has 14 amino acids. The V end was cut by 0 bases, the J end by 3 bases, with 9 bases between. In germline, CDR1 is MNHEY, CDR2 SVGEGT. CDR3 sequence (DNA): TGTGCCAGCAGTTACTCGCCTAGCAGCTACGAGCAGTACTTC. Protein: CASSYSPSSYEQYF.

CDR3 DNA sequence: TGCGCCAGCAGCTTGGCCGGGAGAGGTGGGTACAATGAGCAGTTCTTC. Translated: CASSLAGRGGYNEQFF. The rearrangement links TRBV5-1 to TRBJ2-1; a possible D gene is TRBD2 (6 bases). Germline V gene sequence: CDR1 SGHRS, CDR2 YFSETQ. V lost 0 bases and J 4 bases, leaving 14 bases between the germline ends. CDR3 length equals 16 residues.

The chain links TRBV6-4 to TRBJ2-7, with 9 bases aligning to TRBD1. Germline V gene sequence: CDR1 MRHNA, CDR2 SNTAGT. Unmatched junction bases numbered 6, after V lost 4 bases and J lost 2 bases. The length of the CDR3 is 15 residues. CDR3 region: CASSALGQGTYEQYF. The CDR3 nucleotides read TGTGCCAGCAGTGCCCTTGGACAGGGGACCTACGAGCAGTACTTC.

This chain uses TRBV28 with TRBJ2-7; 7 bases align to TRBD1. CDR1 MDHEN and CDR2 SYDVKM come from the germline V gene. With V trimmed by 8 bases and J by 10 bases, 17 bases remained unmatched. CDR3 length: 14 residues. CDR3 sequence (DNA): TGTGCCAGCTGCCCCCGGGACAGAAGACTTACTCAGTACTTC. Translation: CASCPRDRRLTQYF.

The V and J genes are TRBV6-5 and TRBJ1-2; TRBD1 aligns across 7 bases. The V and J ends lost 4 bases and 8 bases, in that order; junction bases with no gene match: 10. CDR1 and CDR2 (germline): MNHEY, SVGAGI. The CDR3 loop spans 14 amino acids. The CDR3 reads CASSFNRQGGGYTF. CDR3 DNA: TGTGCCAGCAGTTTTAACAGACAGGGTGGCGGCTACACCTTC.

This clone was counted once. This chain connects TRBV10-3 to TRBJ2-2; no clear D. The V and J ends lost 10 bases and 4 bases respectively, with 10 bases between them. Germline V gene data show CDR1 as ENHRY and CDR2 as SYGVKD. CDR3 size: 12 residues. The DNA for the CDR3 is TGTGCCACCTCCCCCCCCACCGGGGAGCTGTTTTTT. Its translation: CATSPPTGELFF.

V and J are TRBV7-6 and TRBJ2-3; TRBD2 agrees at 7 bases. J was trimmed by 2 bases and V by 5 bases; bases with no gene match: 7. Per germline, CDR1 SGHVS and CDR2 FNYEAQ. CDR3 size: 15 residues. The CDR3: CASSRSGPITDTQYF. The DNA of the CDR3 is TGTGCCAGCAGCCGTAGCGGGCCGATCACAGATACGCAGTATTTT.

The chain is built from TRBV9 and TRBJ1-6; D is ambiguous. Trimming removed 5 bases at V and 5 bases at J, with 8 bases between. Germline-derived CDR1 and CDR2 are SGDLS and YYNGEE. The CDR3 is made up of 13 amino acids. The CDR3, as DNA: TGTGCCAGCAGTCAGGCTGATAATTCACCCCTCCACTTT. This gives the protein CASSQADNSPLHF.

This clone was counted a few times. CDR3 sequence reads: CASSVDQNTEAFF. As DNA, the CDR3 is TGTGCCAGCAGCGTAGATCAGAACACTGAAGCTTTCTTT. The rearrangement joins TRBV9 to TRBJ1-1, with unresolved D. V was trimmed by 0 bases and J by 1 base, leaving 4 bases between them. Germline CDR1 SGDLS, CDR2 YYNGEE. This CDR3 region has 13 residues.

This chain uses TRBV25-1 with TRBJ2-3; 7 bases map to TRBD2. Germline values: CDR1 MGHDK, CDR2 SYGVNS. Trimming at V came to 0 bases and at J to 2 bases, leaving 5 bases not matched to a gene. The CDR3 is 16 amino acids. The CDR3 loop is CASSEYAAGVTDTQYF. The CDR3 DNA reads as TGTGCCAGCAGTGAATATGCCGCGGGAGTCACAGATACGCAGTATTTT.

The rearrangement uses TRBV7-9 and TRBJ1-2; TRBD1 might be the D (5 bases). CDR1 is SEHNR and CDR2 is FQNEAQ in the germline V gene (reference sequence). The CDR3 runs 13 residues. V lost 6 bases and J lost 7, with 15 bases in between. The CDR3 DNA reads TGTGCCAGCAGATCCGGACACCTTGGTGGCTACACCTTC. This gives the protein CASRSGHLGGYTF.

CDR3 bases: TGTGCCAGCAGCTCCGGTTGGGAGGGTCGGACTGAAGCTTTCTTT. It is translated as CASSSGWEGRTEAFF. The chain links TRBV28 to TRBJ1-1; unclear D gene. The CDR3 length is 15 residues. Deletions cut 6 bases from V and 5 bases from J, with 19 bases between. Germline V gives CDR1 MDHEN, CDR2 SYDVKM.

This chain uses TRBV24-1 with TRBJ2-1, with 11 bases fitting TRBD2. Trimming removed 7 bases from V and 5 bases from J; junction bases left unmatched: 6. This CDR3 spans 15 amino acids. Germline CDR1 reads KGHDR; CDR2 reads SFDVKD. Here the CDR3 reads CATSPRLAGNNEQFF. CDR3 DNA: TGTGCCACCAGCCCTCGACTAGCGGGAAACAATGAGCAGTTCTTC.

This clone appeared once. The J gene is TRBJ2-1, the V gene TRBV29-1, with TRBD2 identical over 10 bases. J was trimmed by 7 bases and V by 6 bases; bases with no gene match: 9. The length of the CDR3 is 14 residues. Germline CDR1 and CDR2: SQVTM and ANQGSEA. The CDR3 DNA sequence: TGCAGCGTAGCCGGGACTAGCGAGCGGAATGAGCAGTTCTTC. This encodes CSVAGTSERNEQFF.

V gene TRBV19 combines with J gene TRBJ2-7, with 12 bases lining up with TRBD1. The CDR3 is 14 residues long. Germline trimming cut 7 bases from V and 5 bases from J; bases unmatched to any gene: 6. Germline V CDR1 and CDR2: LNHDA, SQIVND (reference sequence). Here the CDR3 DNA reads TGTGCCAGTAATTCCGGGACAGGGGGCGACGAGCAGTACTTC. This translates into CASNSGTGGDEQYF.

V usage is TRBV19 and J usage is TRBJ1-3; D might be TRBD1 (5 bases). CDR3 length: 16 amino acids. V was trimmed by 8 bases and J by 0 bases, leaving 17 bases between them. Germline values: CDR1 LNHDA, CDR2 SQIVND (reference sequence). CDR3 protein: CASYPGRASSGNTIYF. CDR3 nucleotide sequence: TGTGCCAGTTATCCGGGACGGGCAAGCTCTGGAAACACCATATATTTT.